The 18 T cell receptor beta chains reported below all come from one sample, sequenced in a study of PD-L1 blockade in urothelial cancer. Clones were sequenced by immunoSEQ multiplex PCR, and TCRdb holds only the in-frame ones, with some missing. The sample yields about 16,000 clones, 70% to 90% seen once. As to time point: pretreatment peripheral blood. Sequenced here: PBMCs, sampled around atezolizumab (anti-PD-L1) treatment. These receptors were taken from a man in his sixties or seventies with urothelial cancer.

J is TRBJ2-1 and V is TRBV5-1; D is perhaps TRBD2 (5 bases). The germline V gene has CDR1 SGHRS and CDR2 YFSETQ. The CDR3 extends over 14 amino acids. The ends were cut back, 0 bases at V and 10 bases at J, with 14 bases in the middle. The CDR3 region has the DNA TGCGCCAGCAGCTTGGCCTTCCGGGATCTCGAGCAGTTCTTC. Translation gives CASSLAFRDLEQFF.

The V gene is TRBV27, the J gene TRBJ1-2; the D gene is possibly TRBD1 (5 bases). CDR3 length equals 15 residues. The V gene's germline CDR1 is MNHEY and CDR2 SMNVEV (reference sequence). Trimming stripped 6 bases from V and 8 bases from J, with 22 bases between. The CDR3 sequence: CASSPRGLGAGGYTF. CDR3 DNA: TGTGCCAGCAGCCCCCGGGGGTTAGGGGCAGGGGGCTACACCTTC.

The V gene is TRBV5-6, the J gene TRBJ1-5, with TRBD1 matching 11 bases. This CDR3 is built from 15 residues. Germline V gene sequence: CDR1 SGHDT, CDR2 YYEEEE. V was clipped by 3 bases and J by 4 bases; unmatched bases: 3. CDR3 in amino acids: CASSYGTGGNQPQHF. The CDR3 nucleotides read TGTGCCAGCAGCTATGGGACAGGGGGAAATCAGCCCCAGCATTTT.

The chain links TRBV5-4 to TRBJ2-3, with 12 nucleotides matching TRBD2. Trimming at V came to 1 base and at J to 0 bases, leaving 3 bases not matched to a gene. The CDR3 runs to 17 residues. Germline V gene lookup returns CDR1 SGHNT and CDR2 YYREEE (reference sequence). Written as DNA, the CDR3 is TGTGCCAGCAGCTTGCTAGCGGGGGGGATGAGCACAGATACGCAGTATTTT. Residues: CASSLLAGGMSTDTQYF.

The rearrangement uses TRBV6-1 and TRBJ2-7; TRBD1 agrees at 7 bases. V was clipped by 1 base and J by 0 bases; unmatched bases: 3. The CDR3 runs to 15 residues. Germline V gene lookup returns CDR1 MNHNS and CDR2 SASEGT. The CDR3 bases are TGTGCCAGCAGTGAAGTAGGGACAGACTCCTACGAGCAGTACTTC. This encodes CASSEVGTDSYEQYF.

This clone was counted a single time. The chain links TRBV27 to TRBJ2-5; TRBD2 aligns across 11 bases. CDR3 length equals 17 residues. Unmatched junction bases numbered 10, after V lost 5 bases and J lost 2 bases. Germline V gene data show CDR1 as MNHEY and CDR2 as SMNVEV (reference sequence). The CDR3 DNA follows: TGTGCCAGCAGTCTAAGACTAGCGGGGAGCCCGCAAGAGACCCAGTACTTC. As protein: CASSLRLAGSPQETQYF.

This rearrangement joins TRBV25-1 to TRBJ2-5; a possible D gene is TRBD1 (6 bases). V lost 4 bases to trimming and J lost 4 bases, with 10 bases between them. The CDR3 consists of 13 residues. Germline V gene lookup returns CDR1 MGHDK and CDR2 SYGVNS. This CDR3 reads CASSVQGPETQYF. The DNA for the CDR3 is TGTGCCAGCAGTGTACAGGGACCAGAGACCCAGTACTTC.

This clone was seen only a few times. This chain links TRBV27 with TRBJ2-3, with TRBD1 matching over 8 bases. The CDR3 has 15 amino acids. The ends lost 3 bases at V and 2 bases at J; junction bases unmatched: 4. In germline, CDR1 is MNHEY, CDR2 SMNVEV (reference sequence). The CDR3 nucleotides read TGTGCCAGCAGTTTCACAGGGGGTGTCACAGATACGCAGTATTTT. Amino acid sequence: CASSFTGGVTDTQYF.

This chain joins TRBV15 and TRBJ2-7; the D gene is possibly TRBD1 (6 bases). Trimming removed 0 bases at V and 4 bases at J, with 10 bases between. The CDR3 contains 14 residues. The germline gives CDR1 LNHNV, CDR2 YYDKDF (reference sequence). The CDR3 DNA sequence: TGTGCCACCAGCAGAGATGTGGGGGCTTACGAGCAGTACTTC. Its translation: CATSRDVGAYEQYF.

The genes are TRBV28 and TRBJ1-5; D gene ambiguous. V lost 1 base to trimming and J lost 0 bases, with 10 bases between them. The CDR3 length is 16 residues. Germline values: CDR1 MDHEN, CDR2 SYDVKM. CDR3 DNA: TGTGCCAGCAGTTTATATCGCAGGATTAGCAATCAGCCCCAGCATTTT. Encoded protein: CASSLYRRISNQPQHF.

V gene TRBV5-1 combines with J gene TRBJ1-3; D might be TRBD1 (5 bases). This CDR3 contains 14 residues. Trimming pared 7 bases from V and 0 bases from J, leaving 11 bases between. From germline, CDR1 is SGHRS and CDR2 YFSETQ. This chain's CDR3 is CASEDGHSGNTIYF. As DNA, the CDR3 is TGCGCCAGCGAGGACGGACACTCTGGAAACACCATATATTTT.

This chain uses TRBV30 with TRBJ1-4; 9 bases are a match to TRBD1. Germline lookup yields CDR1 GTSNPN and CDR2 SVGIG (reference sequence). CDR3 length: 16 residues. V shed 2 bases, J shed 6 bases, and the junction held 10 bases outside the gene matches. CDR3 protein: CAWSLLTGGGHEKLFF. The CDR3 DNA follows: TGTGCCTGGAGTCTACTAACAGGGGGCGGACATGAAAAACTGTTTTTT.

This chain's CDR3 is CASRTGGGEQYF. CDR3 nucleotides: TGTGCCAGTAGGACAGGGGGCGGCGAGCAGTACTTC. The chain joins TRBV19 to TRBJ2-7, with 10 bases matching TRBD1. Trimming at V came to 6 bases and at J to 6 bases, leaving 2 bases not matched to a gene. This CDR3 region has 12 residues. CDR1 is LNHDA and CDR2 is SQIVND in the germline V gene (reference sequence).

The V call is TRBV7-7, the J call TRBJ2-1; 7 bases align to TRBD2. Germline values: CDR1 SSHAT, CDR2 FNYEAQ (reference sequence). V dropped 5 bases and J dropped 0; count of bases not matched to a gene: 10. The CDR3 has 17 residues. For the CDR3, the DNA is TGTGCCAGCAGCCCCAAAGGGCGCGGGAGCTCCTACAATGAGCAGTTCTTC. This translates into CASSPKGRGSSYNEQFF.

The rearrangement joins TRBV2 to TRBJ2-7, with TRBD2 matching over 10 bases. Germline-derived CDR1 and CDR2 are SNHLY and FYNNEI. J was trimmed by 0 bases and V by 7 bases; bases with no gene match: 12. CDR3 length equals 17 residues. DNA of the CDR3: TGTGCCAGCACCGCGCGTAGCGGGGGGCTCTCCTCCTACGAGCAGTACTTC. The encoded protein is CASTARSGGLSSYEQYF.

The chain couples TRBV4-1 to TRBJ2-7; 9 bases are shared with TRBD1. With 1 base clipped from V and 2 bases from J, the junction kept 3 bases outside the gene matches. The CDR3 covers 15 residues. CDR1 is MGHRA and CDR2 is YSYEKL in the germline V gene. The CDR3 nucleotides are TGCGCCAGCAGCCAAGGGGACAGGGAGACCTACGAGCAGTACTTC. This encodes CASSQGDRETYEQYF.

This clone is a singleton in its sample. This chain connects TRBV2 to TRBJ1-1; 7 bases map to TRBD1. V trimming: 7 bases; J trimming: 1 base; junction bases outside the gene matches: 6. The CDR3 is 14 amino acids. Germline CDR1 reads SNHLY; CDR2 reads FYNNEI. CDR3 nucleotide sequence: TGTGCCAGCATCCAACAGGGGACGAACACTGAAGCTTTCTTT. Translating gives CASIQQGTNTEAFF.

J is TRBJ2-3 and V is TRBV11-2; TRBD2 matches at 13 bases. The CDR3 is 17 residues long. Germline V gene lookup returns CDR1 SGHAT and CDR2 FQNNGV. The J segment lost 6 bases and the V segment lost 5 bases, leaving 11 bases of the junction unmatched. CDR3: CASSRRRTSGGSDTQYF. The CDR3 bases are TGTGCCAGCAGCCGCCGTCGGACTAGCGGGGGATCGGATACGCAGTATTTT.